The 32 T cell receptor beta chains below come from one sample, sequenced in a study of blood T cell repertoires in COVID-19. Assay used: immunoSEQ multiplex PCR; TCRdb lists only in-frame clones, some missing. The data show approximately 150,000 clones, with 87% seen just once and more than 0.8% held by the top ten. Sequenced sample: peripheral blood. These receptors originate from a woman aged 45-59 years with acute or convalescent COVID-19.

This chain connects TRBV24-1 to TRBJ2-3; the match to TRBD2 covers 7 bases. The CDR3 sequence is 19 residues long. The junction had 18 bases not matched to a gene; V was cut back by 3 bases and J by 4 bases. Per germline, CDR1 KGHDR and CDR2 SFDVKD. The CDR3 sequence is CATSDPSGAQNQGADTQYF. The CDR3 coding sequence is TGTGCCACCAGTGATCCGAGCGGGGCTCAGAACCAGGGCGCAGATACGCAGTATTTT.

This chain uses TRBV9 with TRBJ2-1, with 9 bases lining up with TRBD2. The CDR3 covers 17 residues. J gave up 7 bases and V 0 bases, and 11 bases lay outside the gene matches. Germline V gene lookup returns CDR1 SGDLS and CDR2 YYNGEE. The DNA of the CDR3 is TGTGCCAGCAGCGTAGGCGGGGGGACTAGCAGGGTAAATGAGCAGTTCTTC. Its translation: CASSVGGGTSRVNEQFF.

The chain combines TRBV21-1 with TRBJ2-7; the table's D call, TRBD1, was not checked against the DNA. TRBV21-1 is a recognized pseudogene. CDR3 length: 15 residues. The chain's CDR3 is CASSKLSGGPYEQYF. The CDR3 nucleotides read TGTGCCAGCAGCAAACTGTCAGGGGGACCCTACGAGCAGTACTTC.

V is TRBV3-1 (or the pseudogene TRBV3-2) and J is TRBJ2-1, with 7 bases lining up with TRBD1. There are 17 residues in the CDR3. V trimming: 0 bases; J trimming: 5 bases; junction bases outside the gene matches: 10. Germline lookup yields CDR1 LGHDT and CDR2 YNNKEL (reference sequence). CDR3 in amino acids: CASSQDGAPTGDNEQFF. The CDR3 DNA reads TGTGCCAGCAGCCAAGACGGGGCGCCCACAGGGGACAATGAGCAGTTCTTC.

In its sample, this clone was seen once. J is TRBJ1-1 and V is TRBV19; D call uncertain. Germline V gives CDR1 LNHDA, CDR2 SQIVND (reference sequence). The CDR3 totals 14 residues. Between the trimmed V and J ends, which lost 6 bases and 4 bases, there was a span of 15 bases. The CDR3 is CASRLGAPGTEAFF. The CDR3 DNA reads TGTGCCAGTAGATTAGGAGCCCCGGGCACTGAAGCTTTCTTT.

The chain couples TRBV12-5 to TRBJ2-7, with 7 bases aligning to TRBD1. V was pared by 4 bases and J by 5 bases, with 11 bases of the junction left unmatched. The germline CDR1 and CDR2 sequences are LGHNT and FRNRAP. This CDR3 has 15 residues. The chain's CDR3 is CASGSPGQRDHEQYF. The CDR3 DNA follows: TGTGCTAGTGGTTCCCCGGGACAGAGGGACCACGAGCAGTACTTC.

This chain joins TRBV9 and TRBJ2-2, with a weak D call TRBD1 (6 bases). Germline loops: CDR1 SGDLS, CDR2 YYNGEE. Trimming shortened V by 2 bases and J by 9 bases, and 14 bases separated the two germline ends. This CDR3 comprises 14 residues. In DNA, the CDR3 is TGTGCCAGCAGCGTCATAACAGGGAGCAGGGAGCTGTTTTTT. Translated, it gives CASSVITGSRELFF. Filled out from reference TRBV9 and TRBJ2-2, the complete variable domain reads DSGVTQTPKHLITATGQRVTLRCSPRSGDLSVYWYQQSLDQGLQFLIQYYNGEERAKGNILERFSAQQFPDLHSELNLSSLELGDSALYFCASSVITGSRELFFGEGSRLTVL.

This clone was picked up one time. The rearrangement joins TRBV18 to TRBJ2-3; TRBD1 aligns across 7 bases. The CDR3 has 15 residues. V shed 8 bases, J shed 2 bases, and the junction held 10 bases outside the gene matches. In germline, CDR1 is KGHSH, CDR2 LQKENI. The CDR3 region is CASDDRDSITDTQYF. The CDR3 coding sequence is TGTGCCAGCGATGACCGGGACAGCATCACAGATACGCAGTATTTT.

Regarding this clone: The same CDR3 arises from other DNA sequences in this sample as well. The chain has TRBV5-1 and TRBJ2-3; 16 nucleotides match TRBD2. The CDR3 is 16 amino acids. Germline V gives CDR1 SGHRS, CDR2 YFSETQ. The junction had 2 bases not matched to a gene; V was cut back by 4 bases and J by 3 bases. CDR3 sequence (DNA): TGCGCCAGCAGCCTGGGACTAGCGGGGGGGACAGATACGCAGTATTTT. It specifies CASSLGLAGGTDTQYF.

The chain carries TRBV19 and TRBJ1-1; D call uncertain. The CDR3 has 15 residues. The V end was cut by 2 bases, the J end by 1 base, with 11 bases between. Germline V CDR1 and CDR2: LNHDA, SQIVND (reference sequence). For the CDR3, the DNA is TGTGCCAGTAGTATAACGAGGCGGGGGAACACTGAAGCTTTCTTT. Translation gives CASSITRRGNTEAFF.

This clone turned up a few times. The genes are TRBV9 and TRBJ2-3; 13 bases map to TRBD2. This CDR3 is built from 16 residues. J lost 4 bases, V lost 3 bases, and 5 bases had no gene match. The germline V gene encodes CDR1 SGDLS and CDR2 YYNGEE. DNA of the CDR3: TGTGCCAGCAGCGCCCTACTAGCGGGAGGGCCAGATACGCAGTATTTT. Protein sequence: CASSALLAGGPDTQYF.

This chain connects TRBV3-1 (or the pseudogene TRBV3-2) to TRBJ2-1, with TRBD2 identical over 9 bases. The CDR3 sequence is 16 residues long. Germline loops: CDR1 LGHDT, CDR2 YNNKEL (reference sequence). V trimming: 5 bases; J trimming: 3 bases; junction bases outside the gene matches: 8. The CDR3 DNA is TGTGCCAGCAGCTCGCGGGGGGGGGACAGCTACAATGAGCAGTTCTTC. Translation gives CASSSRGGDSYNEQFF.

The genes are TRBV24-1 and TRBJ1-5, with a possible D match to TRBD1 (6 bases). Germline V gene data show CDR1 as KGHDR and CDR2 as SFDVKD. V dropped 4 bases and J dropped 5 bases, with 11 bases sitting between them. The CDR3 has 14 residues. The CDR3 DNA is TGTGCCACCAGTGAGTGGACAGAAGATCAGCCCCAGCATTTT. Translated, it gives CATSEWTEDQPQHF.

The CDR3 coding sequence is TGTGCCAGCAGCCGCCGACTGGGGGGGGACACAGATACGCAGTATTTT. Protein: CASSRRLGGDTDTQYF. The chain links TRBV9 to TRBJ2-3; 7 bases line up with TRBD2. Per the germline V gene, CDR1 is SGDLS and CDR2 is YYNGEE. The CDR3 extends over 16 amino acids. The V segment lost 4 bases and the J segment 2 bases; nucleotides outside the gene matches: 10.

The rearrangement uses TRBV13 and TRBJ1-4; 7 nucleotides agree with TRBD1. This CDR3 has 14 amino acids. Germline CDR1 PRHDT, CDR2 FYEKMQ (reference sequence). Trimming removed 8 bases from V and 11 bases from J; junction bases left unmatched: 14. CDR3 in DNA: TGTGCCAGCTCTCCCACGGACAGGAGGAGGAAACTGTTTTTT. It encodes CASSPTDRRRKLFF.

The V and J genes are TRBV6-6 and TRBJ1-1, with a possible D match to TRBD1 (5 bases). This CDR3 has 13 residues. Deletions cut 7 bases from V and 5 bases from J, with 14 bases between. Germline-derived CDR1 and CDR2 are MNHNY and SVGAGI (reference sequence). The CDR3 here is CASITTVRTEAFF. Written as DNA, the CDR3 is TGTGCCAGCATCACGACAGTACGAACTGAAGCTTTCTTT.

The rearrangement links TRBV5-1 to TRBJ2-7; 7 bases are shared with TRBD2. The junction had 2 bases not matched to a gene; V was cut back by 0 bases and J by 5 bases. The CDR3 is 13 residues long. Germline CDR1 and CDR2: SGHRS and YFSETQ. Here the CDR3 reads CASSLGLANEQYF. CDR3 bases: TGCGCCAGCAGCTTGGGACTAGCAAACGAGCAGTACTTC.

J is TRBJ1-2 and V is TRBV9; 7 bases map to TRBD1. This CDR3 has 15 amino acids. Germline V gene sequence: CDR1 SGDLS, CDR2 YYNGEE. J lost 4 bases, V lost 4 bases, and 10 bases had no gene match. As DNA, the CDR3 is TGTGCCAGCAGCCTGTGGAACAGGGGTAGCTATGGCTACACCTTC. This translates into CASSLWNRGSYGYTF.

This chain links TRBV7-9 with TRBJ1-2; the D gene is possibly TRBD1 (5 bases). Germline V gene sequence: CDR1 SEHNR, CDR2 FQNEAQ (reference sequence). The germline V and J ends were trimmed by 4 bases and 4 bases, with 19 bases remaining between them. The CDR3 is made up of 16 amino acids. The CDR3 DNA is TGTGCCAGCAGCTCGGAGCTTGGGGGGATGATCTATGGCTACACCTTC. Protein product: CASSSELGGMIYGYTF.

This chain uses TRBV6-2 or TRBV6-3 with TRBJ1-2; 8 bases fit TRBD1. The CDR3 is 13 amino acids. Germline CDR1 MNHEY, CDR2 SVGEGT. With 2 bases clipped from V and 7 bases from J, the junction kept 3 bases outside the gene matches. CDR3 in DNA: TGTGCCAGCAGTTACCCGGACAGGGCTGGCTACACCTTC. Translated: CASSYPDRAGYTF.

The chain couples TRBV5-5 to TRBJ2-5, with a possible D match to TRBD1 (6 bases). Looked up from germline, CDR1 is SGHKS and CDR2 is YYEKEE (reference sequence). V lost 1 base to trimming and J lost 2 bases, with 12 bases between them. This CDR3 spans 15 amino acids. The CDR3 loop is CASSLLTGPQETQYF. CDR3 nucleotides: TGTGCCAGCAGCTTGTTGACAGGCCCTCAAGAGACCCAGTACTTC.

This sequence joins TRBV27 and TRBJ2-1, with 7 bases identical to TRBD1. The CDR3 totals 15 residues. V shed 2 bases, J shed 1 base, and the junction held 2 bases outside the gene matches. Germline V gene data show CDR1 as MNHEY and CDR2 as SMNVEV (reference sequence). CDR3 coding DNA: TGTGCCAGCAGTTTAACAGGGGAGTCCTACAATGAGCAGTTCTTC. It codes for CASSLTGESYNEQFF.

V gene TRBV11-3 combines with J gene TRBJ2-3; TRBD1 is a possible D gene (6 bases). This CDR3 has 13 amino acids. Trimming took 2 bases from V and 4 from J, leaving 7 bases between them. Germline CDR1 and CDR2: SGHNT and YENEEA. For the CDR3, the DNA is TGTGCCAGCAGCTTACCAGGGGCAGATACGCAGTATTTT. Translating gives CASSLPGADTQYF.

The J gene is TRBJ1-1, the V gene TRBV7-9; D remains ambiguous. V was clipped by 2 bases and J by 5 bases, with 6 bases between them. The CDR3 sequence is 12 residues long. CDR1 SEHNR and CDR2 FQNEAQ come from the germline V gene (reference sequence). The CDR3 DNA sequence: TGTGCCAGCAGCTTACTTAATACTGAAGCTTTCTTT. Protein: CASSLLNTEAFF.

The chain recombines TRBV5-1 with TRBJ1-4; D call uncertain. The germline gives CDR1 SGHRS, CDR2 YFSETQ. This CDR3 spans 16 amino acids. V shed 5 bases and J shed 0 bases, with 14 bases lying between them. CDR3 nucleotides: TGCGCCAGCAGAGAATCTACGGGTGCAACTAATGAAAAACTGTTTTTT. Protein product: CASRESTGATNEKLFF.

J is TRBJ1-2 and V is TRBV18; 11 positions agree with TRBD1. This CDR3 is 16 amino acids long. The germline gives CDR1 KGHSH, CDR2 LQKENI. J was trimmed by 1 base and V by 3 bases; bases with no gene match: 4. The CDR3 bases are TGTGCCAGCTCACCGACCGGGACAGGGGGTAACTATGGCTACACCTTC. It is translated as CASSPTGTGGNYGYTF.

V gene TRBV6-4 combines with J gene TRBJ1-1, with D perhaps TRBD1 (6 bases). Trimming took 6 bases from V and 0 from J, leaving 14 bases between them. CDR3 length: 15 amino acids. Germline V lookup: CDR1 MRHNA, CDR2 SNTAGT. The CDR3 region has the DNA TGTGCCAGCAGAGGGAATTGGGACATGAACACTGAAGCTTTCTTT. It encodes CASRGNWDMNTEAFF.

This chain connects TRBV11-1 to TRBJ2-7; 7 nucleotides agree with TRBD1. With V trimmed by 1 base and J by 3 bases, 3 bases remained unmatched. CDR3 length equals 14 residues. From germline, CDR1 is SGHAT and CDR2 FQDESV (reference sequence). In nucleotides, the CDR3 is TGTGCCAGCAGCTTAGGGGACAGATACTACGAGCAGTACTTC. As protein: CASSLGDRYYEQYF.

V gene TRBV6-5 combines with J gene TRBJ1-1; 7 nucleotides align to TRBD1. V was pared by 4 bases and J by 5 bases, with 7 bases of the junction left unmatched. This CDR3 is 14 amino acids long. Germline values: CDR1 MNHEY, CDR2 SVGAGI. The CDR3 spells CASSLGTVPTEAFF. CDR3 in DNA: TGTGCCAGCAGTTTGGGGACAGTTCCTACTGAAGCTTTCTTT.

This clone was counted only a few times. The chain links TRBV5-6 to TRBJ1-4, with 7 bases aligning to TRBD1. The CDR3 loop spans 13 amino acids. Germline assignment: CDR1 SGHDT and CDR2 YYEEEE. Trimming cost V 4 bases and J 12 bases; bases outside gene matches: 9. For the CDR3, the DNA is TGTGCCAGCAGCCTGGGACAGAGAGGCGAACTGTTTTTT. Protein: CASSLGQRGELFF.

The chain is built from TRBV5-6 and TRBJ2-7, with TRBD1 as a possible D gene (6 bases). This CDR3 is 13 amino acids long. V lost 2 bases and J 5 bases, leaving 11 bases between the germline ends. Germline V gives CDR1 SGHDT, CDR2 YYEEEE. The CDR3 DNA follows: TGTGCCAGCAGCTTCCTCAGGGGCCACGAGCAGTACTTC. Translation gives CASSFLRGHEQYF.

This rearrangement joins TRBV9 to TRBJ2-3; D is possibly TRBD2 (7 bases). The CDR3 spans 17 residues. V was clipped by 4 bases and J by 4 bases, with 22 bases between them. The germline gives CDR1 SGDLS, CDR2 YYNGEE. The CDR3 reads CASSPRGAGKNPDTQYF. The CDR3 region has the DNA TGTGCCAGCAGCCCCCGGGGGGCAGGGAAGAACCCAGATACGCAGTATTTT.